One and the same sample provided the 19 T cell receptor beta chains below, sequenced in a study of shared clonotypes between healthy human individuals. Libraries were prepared by immunoSEQ multiplex PCR; TCRdb keeps only in-frame clonotypes and omits some of them. The sample lists approximately 640,000 clones; about three quarters were seen once. Sample: memory CD4+ T cells sorted from blood. Sample subset: CD45RA-negative fraction. Receptor source: a woman in her twenties or thirties in good health.

The chain has TRBV4-1 and TRBJ2-7, with TRBD1 identical over 10 bases. The CDR3 is made up of 15 amino acids. V shed 2 bases and J 4 bases; nucleotides not matched to a gene: 5. Germline V lookup: CDR1 MGHRA, CDR2 YSYEKL. The DNA for the CDR3 is TGCGCCAGCAGCCAAACGGACAGGGGGAGTTACGAGCAGTACTTC. Translating gives CASSQTDRGSYEQYF.

The chain combines TRBV19 with TRBJ1-1; no clear D. The germline V and J ends were trimmed by 4 bases and 0 bases, with 15 bases remaining between them. CDR3 length: 16 residues. The germline CDR1 and CDR2 sequences are LNHDA and SQIVND (reference sequence). The CDR3 loop is CASSSDGTYMNTEAFF. The CDR3 DNA is TGTGCCAGTAGTAGCGACGGTACCTACATGAACACTGAAGCTTTCTTT.

J is TRBJ1-2 and V is TRBV7-2, with 7 bases that match TRBD1. The CDR3 totals 13 residues. The J segment lost 8 bases and the V segment lost 1 base, leaving 4 bases of the junction unmatched. Germline V lookup: CDR1 SGHTA, CDR2 FQGNSA. CDR3 nucleotides: TGTGCCAGCAGCTTAGACAGGGGCGGGGGCTACACCTTC. Encoded protein: CASSLDRGGGYTF.

This clone was counted only a few times. V and J are TRBV10-1 and TRBJ2-3, with D unresolved. The CDR3 spans 13 residues. V lost 8 bases and J 2 bases, leaving 11 bases between the germline ends. Germline loops: CDR1 WNHNN, CDR2 SYGVQD (reference sequence). The CDR3 sequence is CASSPGDTDTQYF. The CDR3 DNA reads TGCGCCAGCTCACCAGGCGACACAGATACGCAGTATTTT.

The CDR3 DNA reads TGTGCCAGCTCTGAGCTTGAGCAGTTCTTC. Translated: CASSELEQFF. The chain carries TRBV6-1 and TRBJ2-1, with D hard to call. CDR3 length equals 10 residues. V was shortened by 8 bases and J by 9 bases, with 8 bases between the two germline ends. The germline gives CDR1 MNHNS, CDR2 SASEGT.

The chain carries TRBV19 and TRBJ1-1; a possible D gene is TRBD1 (5 bases). The CDR3 length is 16 residues. Germline V CDR1 and CDR2: LNHDA, SQIVND (reference sequence). Trimming took off 0 bases at V and 1 base at J, with 12 bases between the two ends. The CDR3 loop reads CASSIDLGHPNTEAFF. CDR3 DNA: TGTGCCAGTAGTATAGATCTCGGACACCCGAACACTGAAGCTTTCTTT. Full variable domain (rest looked up from reference TRBV19 and TRBJ1-1): DGGITQSPKYLFRKEGQNVTLSCEQNLNHDAMYWYRQDPGQGLRLIYYSQIVNDFQKGDIAEGYSVSREKKESFPLTVTSAQKNPTAFYLCASSIDLGHPNTEAFFGQGTRLTVV.

The gene calls are TRBV5-1 and TRBJ2-1; 11 bases are a match to TRBD2. This CDR3 region has 16 residues. Germline assignment: CDR1 SGHRS and CDR2 YFSETQ. Trimming at V came to 4 bases and at J to 6 bases, leaving 9 bases not matched to a gene. The CDR3 nucleotides are TGCGCCAGCAGCCCGACTAGCGGGACCCCAGTCAATGAGCAGTTCTTC. This translates into CASSPTSGTPVNEQFF.

DNA of the CDR3: TGTGCCAGCAGCTTACTAAGGGAATTAGATGAAAAACTGTTTTTT. The encoded protein is CASSLLRELDEKLFF. V usage is TRBV5-4 and J usage is TRBJ1-4, with D unresolved. CDR3 length: 15 residues. Per germline, CDR1 SGHNT and CDR2 YYREEE (reference sequence). Trimming took 2 bases from V and 6 from J, leaving 14 bases between them.

The chain combines TRBV7-2 with TRBJ2-1; D is unresolved. CDR1 and CDR2 (germline): SGHTA, FQGNSA. The ends were cut back, 7 bases at V and 9 bases at J, with 22 bases in the middle. The CDR3 is made up of 15 amino acids. The CDR3 nucleotides read TGTGCCAGCACCCGAGTCGCTCTAGTACTGTCTGAGCAGTTCTTC. Its protein product is CASTRVALVLSEQFF.

The V gene is TRBV5-1, the J gene TRBJ1-2, with a possible D match to TRBD1 (5 bases). Trimming shortened V by 0 bases and J by 4 bases, and 22 bases separated the two germline ends. CDR3 length: 18 amino acids. Germline V gene lookup returns CDR1 SGHRS and CDR2 YFSETQ. This chain's CDR3 is CASSLARAGMIPSYGYTF. In nucleotides, the CDR3 is TGCGCCAGCAGCTTGGCCAGGGCAGGGATGATCCCATCCTATGGCTACACCTTC.

The V call is TRBV4-1, the J call TRBJ2-6; tentative D call: TRBD1 (5 bases). CDR3 length: 16 residues. The germline V gene has CDR1 MGHRA and CDR2 YSYEKL. V lost 3 bases to trimming and J lost 2 bases, with 11 bases between them. DNA of the CDR3: TGCGCCAGCAGCCAGATAGTAGGGGCTGGGGCCAACGTCCTGACTTTC. It encodes CASSQIVGAGANVLTF.

The genes are TRBV9 and TRBJ2-3; D gene unclear. The CDR3 extends over 16 amino acids. V was pared by 1 base and J by 1 base, with 13 bases between. Looked up from germline, CDR1 is SGDLS and CDR2 is YYNGEE. CDR3 amino acids: CASSVQTNVGTDTQYF. CDR3 nucleotide sequence: TGTGCCAGCAGCGTACAGACAAACGTGGGCACAGATACGCAGTATTTT.

The chain links TRBV11-2 to TRBJ2-1; D unclear. The germline gives CDR1 SGHAT, CDR2 FQNNGV. V gave up 5 bases and J gave up 8 bases, with 10 bases separating them. This CDR3 contains 12 residues. CDR3 nucleotide sequence: TGTGCCAGCAGCCCCGGTTGGGATGAGCAGTTCTTC. Encoded protein: CASSPGWDEQFF.

V is TRBV5-4 and J is TRBJ1-1; maybe TRBD1 (6 bases). Germline assignment: CDR1 SGHNT and CDR2 YYREEE (reference sequence). The CDR3 length is 14 residues. Trimming removed 4 bases at V and 6 bases at J, with 16 bases between. The CDR3 sequence: CASSNTTGISEAFF. In nucleotides, the CDR3 is TGTGCCAGCAGCAATACTACAGGGATCTCTGAAGCTTTCTTT.

This rearrangement joins TRBV25-1 to TRBJ1-1; D is uncertain. The CDR3 totals 15 residues. Germline V gives CDR1 MGHDK, CDR2 SYGVNS. The V end was cut by 3 bases, the J end by 4 bases, with 15 bases between. The CDR3 sequence is CASSDRGNGVTEAFF. The CDR3 coding sequence is TGTGCCAGCAGTGACCGCGGGAATGGGGTCACTGAAGCTTTCTTT.

The chain links TRBV5-6 to TRBJ2-4; the D is unclear. V gave up 5 bases and J gave up 1 base, with 13 bases separating them. Germline-derived CDR1 and CDR2 are SGHDT and YYEEEE. This CDR3 is 15 amino acids long. CDR3 nucleotide sequence: TGTGCCAGCAGATTCGCCCAGTCGGCCAAAAACATTCAGTACTTC. Translation gives CASRFAQSAKNIQYF.

The rearrangement uses TRBV2 and TRBJ2-7, with D unresolved. From germline, CDR1 is SNHLY and CDR2 FYNNEI. The V and J ends lost 2 bases and 0 bases respectively, with 11 bases between them. The CDR3 covers 15 residues. The CDR3 bases are TGTGCCAGCAGTGAACTCAGCATCATCTCCTACGAGCAGTACTTC. Encoded protein: CASSELSIISYEQYF.

The V call is TRBV28, the J call TRBJ1-2; tentatively, D is TRBD1 (5 bases). V was pared by 2 bases and J by 7 bases, with 14 bases between. Per the germline V gene, CDR1 is MDHEN and CDR2 is SYDVKM. The CDR3 loop spans 14 amino acids. This CDR3 is CASSLLGGSGGYTF. The DNA for the CDR3 is TGTGCCAGCAGTTTACTGGGGGGTTCGGGTGGCTACACCTTC.

The chain combines TRBV5-1 with TRBJ2-7; D is perhaps TRBD2 (5 bases). Looked up from germline, CDR1 is SGHRS and CDR2 is YFSETQ. Trimming removed 2 bases at V and 3 bases at J, with 12 bases between. This CDR3 comprises 14 residues. The CDR3 sequence: CASSFAAGHYEQYF. CDR3 in DNA: TGCGCCAGCAGCTTCGCTGCGGGCCACTACGAGCAGTACTTC.